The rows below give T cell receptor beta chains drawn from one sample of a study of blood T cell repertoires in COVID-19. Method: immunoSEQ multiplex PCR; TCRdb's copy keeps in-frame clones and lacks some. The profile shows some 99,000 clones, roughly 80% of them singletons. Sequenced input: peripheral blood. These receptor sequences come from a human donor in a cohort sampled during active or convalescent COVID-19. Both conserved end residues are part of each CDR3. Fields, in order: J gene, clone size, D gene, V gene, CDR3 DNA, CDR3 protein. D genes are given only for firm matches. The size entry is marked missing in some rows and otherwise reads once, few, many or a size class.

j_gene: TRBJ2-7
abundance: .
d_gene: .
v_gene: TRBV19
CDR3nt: TGTGCCAGTAGTCACCGACAGCACTACGAGCAGTACTTC
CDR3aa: CASSHRQHYEQYF

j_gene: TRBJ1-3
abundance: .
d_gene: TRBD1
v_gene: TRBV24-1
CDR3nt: TGTGCCACCAGTGACAACAGGGGAAACGGAAACACCATATATTTT
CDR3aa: CATSDNRGNGNTIYF

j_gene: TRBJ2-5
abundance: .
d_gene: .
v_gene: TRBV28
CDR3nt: TGTGCCAGCAGTTCGCCAATGAGGTCGGGCCAAGAGACCCAGTACTTC
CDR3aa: CASSSPMRSGQETQYF

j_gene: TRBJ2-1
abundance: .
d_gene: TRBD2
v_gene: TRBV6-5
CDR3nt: TGTGCCAGCAGCTTACTAGCGAGTTCCTACAATGAGCAGTTCTTC
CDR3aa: CASSLLASSYNEQFF

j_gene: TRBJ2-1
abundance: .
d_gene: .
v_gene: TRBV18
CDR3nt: TGTGCCAGCTCACCACGGCCAGGGATGGGCAAAAATGAGCAGTTCTTC
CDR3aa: CASSPRPGMGKNEQFF

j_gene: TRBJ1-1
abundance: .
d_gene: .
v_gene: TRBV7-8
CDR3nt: TGTGCCAGCAGCTTAGAGGTAGGGGGCACTGAAGCTTTCTTT
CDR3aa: CASSLEVGGTEAFF

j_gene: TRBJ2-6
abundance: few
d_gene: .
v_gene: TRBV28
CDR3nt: TGTGCCAGCAGGGAGCGGGCTGGGGCCAACGTCCTGACTTTC
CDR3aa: CASRERAGANVLTF

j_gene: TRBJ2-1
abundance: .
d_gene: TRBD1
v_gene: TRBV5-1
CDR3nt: TGCGCCAGCAGCAGGGGACAGGGGGCCAATGAGCAGTTCTTC
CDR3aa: CASSRGQGANEQFF

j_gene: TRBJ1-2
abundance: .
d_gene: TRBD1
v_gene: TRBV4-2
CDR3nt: TGTGCCAGCGCGGGACAGGGGACAGGCTACACCTTC
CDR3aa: CASAGQGTGYTF

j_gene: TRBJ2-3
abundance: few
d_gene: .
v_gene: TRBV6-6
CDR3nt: TGTGCCAGCAGTTACGCTAGGTCGGATACGCAGTATTTT
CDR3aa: CASSYARSDTQYF

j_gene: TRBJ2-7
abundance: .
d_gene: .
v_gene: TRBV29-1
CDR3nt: TGCAGCGTACAGTTGAGCTCCTACGAGCAGTACTTC
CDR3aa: CSVQLSSYEQYF

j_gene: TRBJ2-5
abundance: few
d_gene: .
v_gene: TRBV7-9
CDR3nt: TGTGCCAGCAGCCTCATGCAGGGGAGAGAGACCCAGTACTTC
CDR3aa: CASSLMQGRETQYF

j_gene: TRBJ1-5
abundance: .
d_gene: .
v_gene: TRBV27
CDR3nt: TGTGCCAGCAGTTTAGCTCGGGGGGGAGGCAATCAGCCCCAGCATTTT
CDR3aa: CASSLARGGGNQPQHF

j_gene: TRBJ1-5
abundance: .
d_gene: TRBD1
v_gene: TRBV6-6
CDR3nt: TGTGCCAGCAGCCGACAGGGCCAGCCCCAGCATTTT
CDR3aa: CASSRQGQPQHF

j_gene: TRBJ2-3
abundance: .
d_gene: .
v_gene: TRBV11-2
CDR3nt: TGTGCCAGCAGCTTTAACACCGGAGCGGGAGATACGCAGTATTTT
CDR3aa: CASSFNTGAGDTQYF

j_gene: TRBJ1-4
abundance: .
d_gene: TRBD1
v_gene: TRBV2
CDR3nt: TGTGCCAGCAGCGCCGCGGACAGGGATTACGAAAAACTGTTTTTT
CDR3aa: CASSAADRDYEKLFF

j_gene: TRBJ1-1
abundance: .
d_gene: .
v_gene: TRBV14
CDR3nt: TGTGCCAGCAGCCAAGATAGAGGCCACTTCGGAGCTTTCTTT
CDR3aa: CASSQDRGHFGAFF

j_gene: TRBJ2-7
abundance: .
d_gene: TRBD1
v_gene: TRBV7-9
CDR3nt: TGTGCCAGCAGCTTAGTTGGACAGGGGTCCTACGAGCAGTACTTC
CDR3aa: CASSLVGQGSYEQYF

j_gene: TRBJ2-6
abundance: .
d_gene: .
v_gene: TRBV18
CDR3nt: TGTGCCAGCTCACCAAGCCAATCTGGGGCCAACGTCCTGACTTTC
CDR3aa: CASSPSQSGANVLTF

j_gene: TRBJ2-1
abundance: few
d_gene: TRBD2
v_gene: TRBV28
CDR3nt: TGTGCCAGCAGTCAGGCGGGAGGGCCCGAACCCAATGAGCAGTTCTTC
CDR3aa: CASSQAGGPEPNEQFF

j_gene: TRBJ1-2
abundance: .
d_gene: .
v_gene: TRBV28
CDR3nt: TGTGCCAGCAGTTTAAATCTGGCAGATTATGGCTACACCTTC
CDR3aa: CASSLNLADYGYTF

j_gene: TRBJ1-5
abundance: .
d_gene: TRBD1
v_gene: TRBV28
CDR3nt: TGTGCCAGCAGTTTACAACAGGGGTACGTTTATCAGCCCCAGCATTTT
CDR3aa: CASSLQQGYVYQPQHF

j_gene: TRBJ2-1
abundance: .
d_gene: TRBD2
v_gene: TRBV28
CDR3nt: TGTGCCAGCAGTTTATTACTAGCGGGAGGCTATGAGCAGTTCTTC
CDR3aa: CASSLLLAGGYEQFF

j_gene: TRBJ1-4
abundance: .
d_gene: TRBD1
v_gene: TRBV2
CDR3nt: TGTGCCAGCAGGAGACAGGGGGCGACTAATGAAAAACTGTTTTTT
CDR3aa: CASRRQGATNEKLFF

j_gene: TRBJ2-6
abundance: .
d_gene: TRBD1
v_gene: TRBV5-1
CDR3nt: TGCGCCAGCGGGGACAGGGACACCCCCCCTGGGGCCAACGTCCTGACTTTC
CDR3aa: CASGDRDTPPGANVLTF

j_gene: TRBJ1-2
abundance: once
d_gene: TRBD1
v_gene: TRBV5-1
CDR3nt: TGCGCCAGCAGCTATATAGGGGGCCTTGGCTACACCTTC
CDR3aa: CASSYIGGLGYTF